This T cell receptor (beta chain) was identified in a study of tumor-infiltrating lymphocytes in primary liver carcinoma. The blood RNA (from unsorted whole blood) was obtained, and germline DNA was also extracted. Chronic HBV infection was present in the patients, who were treatment-naive. The CDR3 is 15 residues long. Trimming left V 6 bases short and J 3 bases short, with 18 bases between. The count of this clonotype is one. Researchers generated TCR beta cDNA from about 460 ng of total RNA, relying on a constant-region primer. Three rounds of nested multiplex PCR with slightly modified ARM-PCR produced TCR beta libraries. PCR rounds one and two used TRBV1-TRBV30 forward primers with a C-beta reverse primer for 10 cycles each. TCRdb called the multiplex PCR reads again in MiXCR, with one record for every CDR3 protein. The sample lists 330,000 or so distinct CDR3 sequences, around three fifths occurring once.

This chain connects TRBV12-3 or TRBV12-4 to TRBJ2-7; no firm D call. The receptor comes from a man aged 35 to 55 with primary liver carcinoma and hepatitis B virus infection. Sequencing was performed on peripheral blood. The CDR3: CASSLVTQSLYEQYF. CDR3 nucleotide sequence: TGTGCCAGCAGCCTGGTGACACAATCGCTCTACGAGCAGTACTTC.